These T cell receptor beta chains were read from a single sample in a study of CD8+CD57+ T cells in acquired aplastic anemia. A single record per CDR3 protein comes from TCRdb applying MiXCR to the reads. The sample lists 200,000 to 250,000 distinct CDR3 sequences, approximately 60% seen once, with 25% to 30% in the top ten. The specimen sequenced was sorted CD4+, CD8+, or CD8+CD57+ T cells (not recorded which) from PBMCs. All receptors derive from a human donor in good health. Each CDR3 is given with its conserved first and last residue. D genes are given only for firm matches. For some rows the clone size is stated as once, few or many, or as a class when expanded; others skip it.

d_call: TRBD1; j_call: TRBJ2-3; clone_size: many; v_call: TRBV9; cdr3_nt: TGTGCCAGCAGCTTCGGGACAGGTAGCACAGATACGCAGTATTTT; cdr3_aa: CASSFGTGSTDTQYF
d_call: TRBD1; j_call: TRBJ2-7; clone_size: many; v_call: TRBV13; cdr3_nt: TGTGCCAGCAGCTCCGGGACAGGGGCCTACGAGCAGTACTTC; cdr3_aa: CASSSGTGAYEQYF
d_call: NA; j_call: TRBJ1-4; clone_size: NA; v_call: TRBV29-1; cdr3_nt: TGCAGCGTTGCAGGTGGGAAGGTGAATGAAAAACTGTTTTTT; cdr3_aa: CSVAGGKVNEKLFF
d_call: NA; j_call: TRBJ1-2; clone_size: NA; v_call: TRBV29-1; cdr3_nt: TGCAGCGTTGAAAGACAGATGGGAGATGGCTACACCTTC; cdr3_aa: CSVERQMGDGYTF
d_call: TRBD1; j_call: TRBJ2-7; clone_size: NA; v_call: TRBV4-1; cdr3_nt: TGCGCCAGCAGCCGCGATGAGGGGGCCTTATCCTACGAGCAGTACTTC; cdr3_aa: CASSRDEGALSYEQYF
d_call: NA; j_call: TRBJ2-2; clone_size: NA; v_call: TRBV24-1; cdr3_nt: TGTGCCGCCATGGGTGACACCGGGGAGCTGTTTTTT; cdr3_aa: CAAMGDTGELFF
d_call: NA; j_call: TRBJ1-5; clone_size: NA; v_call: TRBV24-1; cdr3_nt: TGTGCCACCAGTGAGGGCGGGGGGCCCGACCTCTATCAGCCCCAGCATTTT; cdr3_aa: CATSEGGGPDLYQPQHF
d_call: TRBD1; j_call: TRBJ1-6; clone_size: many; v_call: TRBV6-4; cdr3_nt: TGTGCCAGCAGTGACTCGACAGGGGGCAATTCACCCCTCCACTTT; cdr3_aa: CASSDSTGGNSPLHF
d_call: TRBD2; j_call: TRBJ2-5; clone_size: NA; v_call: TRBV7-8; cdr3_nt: TGTGCCAGCAGCGCCTACGGGGCGATCCAAGATACCCCTAGCGGGGGCGCGGCGGGGACCCAGTACTTC; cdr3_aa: CASSAYGAIQDTPSGGAAGTQYF
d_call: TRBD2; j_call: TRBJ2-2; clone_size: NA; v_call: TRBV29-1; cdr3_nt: TGCAGCGTTGGGGGAGGGACGAACACCGGGGAGCTGTTTTTT; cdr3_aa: CSVGGGTNTGELFF
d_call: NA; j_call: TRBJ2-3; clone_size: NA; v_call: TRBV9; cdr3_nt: TGTGCCAGCAGCGGGGGCCGAGGGTTCACAGATACGCAGTATTTT; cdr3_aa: CASSGGRGFTDTQYF
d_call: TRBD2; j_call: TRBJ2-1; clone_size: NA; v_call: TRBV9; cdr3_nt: TGTGCCAGCAGCGTAGGAACTAGCGGGTGGCATGAGCAGTTCTTC; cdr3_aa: CASSVGTSGWHEQFF
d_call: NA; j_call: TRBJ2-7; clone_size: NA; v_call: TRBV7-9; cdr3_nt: TGTGCCAGCACTAACGGACAGCCAACCTACGAGCAGTACTTC; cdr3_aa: CASTNGQPTYEQYF
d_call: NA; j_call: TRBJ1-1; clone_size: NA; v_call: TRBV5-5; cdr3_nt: TGTGCCAGCAGCGTGGAAGTCGTGTGGACTGAAGCTTTCTTT; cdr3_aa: CASSVEVVWTEAFF
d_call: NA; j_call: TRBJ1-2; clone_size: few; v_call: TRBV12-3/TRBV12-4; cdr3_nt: TGTGCCAGCAGTTTGGGGGCGGGCTACACCTTC; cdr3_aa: CASSLGAGYTF
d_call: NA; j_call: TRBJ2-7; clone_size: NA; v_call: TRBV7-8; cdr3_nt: TGTGCCAGCAGCCCAGAGGGGGGGGAGAGCTCCTACGAGCAGTACTTC; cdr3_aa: CASSPEGGESSYEQYF
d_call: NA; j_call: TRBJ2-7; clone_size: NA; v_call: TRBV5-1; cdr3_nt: TGCGCCAGCAGCCCTAGCTGGGGGTTACCTACCTACGAGCAGTACTTC; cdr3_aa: CASSPSWGLPTYEQYF
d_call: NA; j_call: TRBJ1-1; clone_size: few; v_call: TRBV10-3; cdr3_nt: TGTGCCATACGAGTAAGACAGGAGTCTGAAGCTTTCTTT; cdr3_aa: CAIRVRQESEAFF
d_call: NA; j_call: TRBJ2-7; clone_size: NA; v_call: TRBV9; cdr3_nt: TGTGCCAGCACAACAGGCGCCCCTACGGGGGAGCAGTACTTC; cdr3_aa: CASTTGAPTGEQYF
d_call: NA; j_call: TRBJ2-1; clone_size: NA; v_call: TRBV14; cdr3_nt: TGTGCCAGCAGCCCAGCGGTCGGGCCATACTCCTACAATGAGCAGTTCTTC; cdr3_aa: CASSPAVGPYSYNEQFF
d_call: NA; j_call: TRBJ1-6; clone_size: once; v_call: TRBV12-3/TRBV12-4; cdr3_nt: TGTGCCAGCAGTTTAGGGAGTGGAACCTCACCCCTCCACTTT; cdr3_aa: CASSLGSGTSPLHF
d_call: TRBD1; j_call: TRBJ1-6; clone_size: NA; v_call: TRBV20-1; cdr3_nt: TGCAGTGCCCCGACAGGGAACCATAATTCACCCCTCCACTTT; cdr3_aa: CSAPTGNHNSPLHF
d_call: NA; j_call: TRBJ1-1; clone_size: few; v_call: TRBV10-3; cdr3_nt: TGTGCCATCAGTGAGCAGGAACGTGGCACTGAAGCTTTCTTT; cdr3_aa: CAISEQERGTEAFF
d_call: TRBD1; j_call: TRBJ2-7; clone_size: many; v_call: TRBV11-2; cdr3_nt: TGTGCCAGCAGCGCGGAGCCCGGGACAGGGGCCTACGAGCAGTACTTC; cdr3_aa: CASSAEPGTGAYEQYF
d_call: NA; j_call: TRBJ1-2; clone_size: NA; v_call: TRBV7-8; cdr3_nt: TGTGCCAGCAGCTTAGCTAAAGGGGGGGCAGCTGGCTACACCTTC; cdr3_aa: CASSLAKGGAAGYTF
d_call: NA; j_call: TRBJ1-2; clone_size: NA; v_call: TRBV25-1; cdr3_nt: TGTGCCAGCAGTTCCGACCAGGTGGATGGCTACACCTTC; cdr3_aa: CASSSDQVDGYTF
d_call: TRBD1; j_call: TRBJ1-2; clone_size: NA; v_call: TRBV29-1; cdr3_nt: TGCAGCGTCGGACAGGGGATCTATGGCTACACCTTC; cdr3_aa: CSVGQGIYGYTF
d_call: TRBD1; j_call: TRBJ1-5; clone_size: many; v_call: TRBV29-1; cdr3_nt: TGCAGCGTTTGGACAGGGGAGGTCAATCAGCCCCAGCATTTT; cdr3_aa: CSVWTGEVNQPQHF
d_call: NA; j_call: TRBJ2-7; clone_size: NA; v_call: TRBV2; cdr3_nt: TGTGCCAGCAGGGGGACGGATACCTACGAGCAGTACTTC; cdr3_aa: CASRGTDTYEQYF
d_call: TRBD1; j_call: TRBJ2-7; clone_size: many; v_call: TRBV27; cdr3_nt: TGTGCCAGCAGCCCGACAGGGATCCACGAGCAGTACTTC; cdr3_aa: CASSPTGIHEQYF
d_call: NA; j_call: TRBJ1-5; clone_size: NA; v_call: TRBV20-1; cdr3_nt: TGCAGTGCTAAGCCTCAGGGTGAAGGGCCCCAGCATTTT; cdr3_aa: CSAKPQGEGPQHF
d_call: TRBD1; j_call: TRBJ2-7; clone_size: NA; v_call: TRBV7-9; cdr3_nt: TGTGCCGTTATGACAGGGGTAGACTACGAGCAGTACTTC; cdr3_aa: CAVMTGVDYEQYF
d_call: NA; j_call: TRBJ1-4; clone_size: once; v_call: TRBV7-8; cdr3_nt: TGTGCCAGCAGCTTAGGCAGGGTGGGCGAAAAACTGTTTTTT; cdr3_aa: CASSLGRVGEKLFF
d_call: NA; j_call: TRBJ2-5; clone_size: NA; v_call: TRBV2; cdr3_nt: TGTGCCAGCAGCCAAGAGGGGTACGAGACCCAGTACTTC; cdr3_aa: CASSQEGYETQYF
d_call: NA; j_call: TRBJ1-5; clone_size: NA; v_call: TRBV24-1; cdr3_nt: TGTGCCACCAGTGAAAGGACGGTGAATCAGCCCCAGCATTTT; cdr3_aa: CATSERTVNQPQHF
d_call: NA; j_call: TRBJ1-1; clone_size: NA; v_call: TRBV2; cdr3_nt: TGTGCCAGCAGGTCGATAGGGCCGGACACTGAAGCTTTCTTT; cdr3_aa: CASRSIGPDTEAFF
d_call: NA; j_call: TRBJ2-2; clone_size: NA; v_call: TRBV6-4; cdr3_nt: TGTGCCAGCAGTGACTCAGGAACTACCGGGGAGCTGTTTTTT; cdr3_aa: CASSDSGTTGELFF
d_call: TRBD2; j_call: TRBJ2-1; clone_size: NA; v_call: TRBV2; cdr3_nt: TGTGCCAGCAGCAGGGACTACTCCAATGAGCAGTTCTTC; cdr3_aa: CASSRDYSNEQFF
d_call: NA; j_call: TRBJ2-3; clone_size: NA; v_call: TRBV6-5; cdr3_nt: TGTGCCAGCAGTTACTCAGACAGGAGCTCGGCCAGTACGCAGTATTTT; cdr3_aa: CASSYSDRSSASTQYF
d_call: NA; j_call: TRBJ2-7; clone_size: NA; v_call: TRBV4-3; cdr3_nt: TGCGCCAGCAAACCTCGACGGGGAGTCTACGAGCAGTACTTC; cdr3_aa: CASKPRRGVYEQYF